One sample yielded the 20 T cell receptor beta chains listed below, sequenced in a study of regulatory T cells in long-lasting Graves disease (dated by TCRdb to the early 2020s). Sample time point, as interpreted from the label and publication: persistent/refractory GD, antithyroid drugs over 5 years with positive TRAb. For both TCR sequencing and RNA sequencing, RNA was extracted from PBMCs using TRIzol. The library was produced with multiplex PCR. The instrument given in TCRdb is Illumina HiSeq 4000. To build TCR beta libraries, CDR3 regions were amplified by Arm-PCR using iRepertoire HTBI primers. The public reads were quality trimmed at Q25 with fastp and then assembled into clones with MiXCR by TCRdb, keeping productive beta chains. Identical CDR3 protein sequences are pooled into one entry, listed with their most common genes and DNA. This sample holds a few hundred thousand distinct CDR3 sequences; roughly 20% were observed only once. Approximately 27% of the sample goes to the ten largest clones.

This specimen was peripheral blood mononuclear cells (PBMCs), taken when the disease was refractory, from a patient treated with antithyroid drugs. Source of these receptors: a woman in her thirties or forties with Graves disease. Donor details come from another sample of the same person, matched by shared clones.

The J gene is TRBJ2-3, the V gene TRBV6-1, with D perhaps being TRBD1 or TRBD2 (5 bases each). The CDR3 has 14 residues. The germline V gene encodes CDR1 MNHNS and CDR2 SASEGT. With 7 bases removed from V and 5 bases from J, the gap between germline ends came to 16 bases. The CDR3 region is CASKTELARDTQYF. The CDR3 region has the DNA TGTGCCAGCAAGACAGAGCTAGCTCGAGATACGCAGTATTTT.

There are a few counts of this clonotype. This may be a read error, as it is one base from a much larger clone. The chain joins TRBV2 to TRBJ2-1; no firm D call. Germline V lookup: CDR1 SNHLY, CDR2 FYNNEI. V shed 8 bases and J shed 8 bases, with 13 bases lying between them. This CDR3 region has 12 residues. The CDR3 bases are TGTGCCAGCGGTGTGGTGCGTTATGAGCAGTTCTTC. Encoded protein: CASGVVRYEQFF.

This clonotype has a count of ten or more. The chain has TRBV20-1 and TRBJ2-7; weak D call: TRBD2 (5 bases). Germline assignment: CDR1 DFQATT and CDR2 SNEGSKA (reference sequence). V was clipped by 4 bases and J by 7 bases, with 14 bases between them. This CDR3 contains 12 residues. CDR3 residues: CSAKPSSREQYF. In DNA form, the CDR3 reads TGCAGTGCTAAGCCTAGCTCTAGGGAGCAGTACTTC.

The chain carries TRBV4-2 and TRBJ2-7; 13 nucleotides align to TRBD2. After removal of 4 bases from V and 6 bases from J, the junction contained 9 bases not matched to a gene. This CDR3 region has 16 residues. The germline V gene has CDR1 LGHNA and CDR2 YNFKEQ. The CDR3 loop is CASSRDGLAGDGEQYF. The CDR3 nucleotides are TGTGCCAGCAGCCGGGATGGACTAGCGGGAGACGGCGAGCAGTACTTC.

The table lists this clonotype with many counts. V is TRBV12-3 or TRBV12-4 and J is TRBJ1-4; D is unresolved. Trimming removed 6 bases from V and 5 bases from J, with 10 bases in between. The CDR3 length is 13 residues. The CDR3 DNA is TGTGCCAGCAGCGGAGATCCAAATGAAAAACTGTTTTTT. Amino acid sequence: CASSGDPNEKLFF.

This clonotype was detected many times. The V call is TRBV27, the J call TRBJ2-7; 15 positions match TRBD2. CDR3 length equals 20 residues. CDR1 and CDR2 from the germline V gene are MNHEY and SMNVEV (reference sequence). After removal of 1 base from V and 5 bases from J, the junction contained 15 bases not matched to a gene. The CDR3 here is CASSLFMGGLAGGHLNEQYF. In DNA form, the CDR3 reads TGTGCCAGCAGTTTATTCATGGGAGGACTAGCGGGAGGGCATTTAAACGAGCAGTACTTC.

This sequence joins TRBV4-1 and TRBJ1-2, with D tentatively TRBD1 (6 bases). Germline values: CDR1 MGHRA, CDR2 YSYEKL. Between the trimmed V and J ends, which lost 0 bases and 0 bases, there was a span of 17 bases. The CDR3 is 18 residues long. DNA of the CDR3: TGCGCCAGCAGCCAAGAGAAGGGGGGGAGAACTACTAACTATGGCTACACCTTC. Protein product: CASSQEKGGRTTNYGYTF.

V and J are TRBV7-9 and TRBJ2-7; D might be TRBD2 (5 bases). Trimming took 5 bases from V and 0 from J, leaving 8 bases between them. There are 13 residues in the CDR3. Germline loops: CDR1 SEHNR, CDR2 FQNEAQ (reference sequence). CDR3 sequence (DNA): TGTGCCAGCAGCCAGACTACCTCCTACGAGCAGTACTTC. It translates to CASSQTTSYEQYF.

This clonotype was seen repeatedly, ten times or more. This chain links TRBV27 with TRBJ2-7; 11 bases map to TRBD2. The CDR3 runs to 15 residues. CDR1 MNHEY and CDR2 SMNVEV come from the germline V gene (reference sequence). V gave up 5 bases and J gave up 3 bases; unmatched junction bases: 6. Here the CDR3 DNA reads TGTGCCAGCAGTGACCCGGGACTAGCGGTCTACGAGCAGTACTTC. Its protein is CASSDPGLAVYEQYF.

This clonotype was picked up many times. V gene TRBV28 combines with J gene TRBJ2-5, with a weak D call TRBD2 (5 bases). V gave up 3 bases and J gave up 5 bases, with 19 bases separating them. The CDR3 loop spans 16 amino acids. CDR1 is MDHEN and CDR2 is SYDVKM in the germline V gene. This chain's CDR3 is CASSLLLGGAAETQYF. For the CDR3, the DNA is TGTGCCAGCAGTTTGTTGTTAGGAGGAGCGGCGGAGACCCAGTACTTC.

The rearrangement links TRBV10-3 to TRBJ2-1; 13 positions match TRBD2. Trimming at V came to 3 bases and at J to 3 bases, leaving 2 bases not matched to a gene. The CDR3 length is 16 residues. The germline CDR1 and CDR2 sequences are ENHRY and SYGVKD. DNA of the CDR3: TGTGCCATCAGTGACGGGACTAGCGGGGACTACAATGAGCAGTTCTTC. Encoded protein: CAISDGTSGDYNEQFF.

Ten or more counts support this clonotype. The chain joins TRBV28 to TRBJ1-5, with no clear D. CDR1 MDHEN and CDR2 SYDVKM come from the germline V gene. This CDR3 comprises 12 residues. Trimming cost V 5 bases and J 4 bases, with 6 bases left between them. CDR3 sequence (DNA): TGTGCCAGCAGTCACGGTAATCAGCCCCAGCATTTT. Its protein product is CASSHGNQPQHF.

The chain carries TRBV14 and TRBJ2-1; D unclear. The germline V gene has CDR1 SGHDN and CDR2 FVKESK. The CDR3 has 14 amino acids. V was cut by 0 bases and J by 4 bases, with 7 bases left in between. This chain's CDR3 is CASSQDLGYNEQFF. In nucleotides, the CDR3 is TGTGCCAGCAGCCAAGATCTGGGGTACAATGAGCAGTTCTTC.

The V and J genes are TRBV30 and TRBJ1-1; D unresolved. This CDR3 is built from 11 residues. V was cut by 0 bases and J by 9 bases, with 8 bases left in between. Germline values: CDR1 GTSNPN, CDR2 SVGIG (reference sequence). CDR3 in amino acids: CAWSVRPKAFF. As DNA, the CDR3 is TGTGCCTGGAGTGTACGTCCGAAAGCTTTCTTT.

This clonotype was recorded many times. The genes are TRBV28 and TRBJ2-7, with 16 bases that match TRBD2. This CDR3 has 16 amino acids. The ends lost 2 bases at V and 5 bases at J; junction bases unmatched: 3. Germline V gene sequence: CDR1 MDHEN, CDR2 SYDVKM. DNA for the CDR3: TGTGCCAGCAGTTTAATAGGGACTAGCGGGAGGGACGAGCAGTACTTC. This translates into CASSLIGTSGRDEQYF.

This clonotype was seen ten or more times. The chain uses TRBV20-1 and TRBJ2-7, with D perhaps TRBD1 or TRBD2 (6 bases each). Trimming removed 0 bases at V and 9 bases at J, with 18 bases between. The CDR3 spans 14 residues. CDR1 is DFQATT and CDR2 is SNEGSKA in the germline V gene (reference sequence). The CDR3 region has the DNA TGCAGTGCTAGAGAAGGGGGGCTAGTTTTGGGGCAGTACTTC. It is translated as CSAREGGLVLGQYF.

This clonotype has a count of ten or more. The chain couples TRBV24-1 to TRBJ1-5, with 7 nucleotides matching TRBD1. Per the germline V gene, CDR1 is KGHDR and CDR2 is SFDVKD. Germline trimming cut 2 bases from V and 1 base from J; bases unmatched to any gene: 4. This CDR3 contains 16 residues. CDR3 nucleotides: TGTGCCACCAGTGATTCTCAGGGGGGGAGCAATCAGCCCCAGCATTTT. It yields the protein CATSDSQGGSNQPQHF.

The chain recombines TRBV7-2 with TRBJ1-5, with 7 bases fitting TRBD1. This CDR3 region has 15 residues. The germline CDR1 and CDR2 sequences are SGHTA and FQGNSA. Losses at the gene ends were 5 bases for V and 6 bases for J; bases not matched to a gene: 10. The CDR3 DNA is TGTGCCAGCAGCCTCGGGACAGTTTTAAGTCAGCCCCAGCATTTT. Its translation is CASSLGTVLSQPQHF.

The CDR3 reads CSAAGTAQETQYF. For the CDR3, the DNA is TGCAGTGCAGCGGGGACAGCCCAAGAGACCCAGTACTTC. This sequence joins TRBV20-1 and TRBJ2-5, with D possibly being TRBD1 or TRBD2 (7 bases each). Trimming pared 6 bases from V and 1 base from J, leaving 12 bases between. The CDR3 length is 13 residues. In germline, CDR1 is DFQATT, CDR2 SNEGSKA (reference sequence).

The chain is built from TRBV4-1 and TRBJ1-1; maybe TRBD1 (5 bases). CDR3 length equals 15 residues. CDR1 MGHRA and CDR2 YSYEKL come from the germline V gene. V was pared by 4 bases and J by 7 bases, with 19 bases between. CDR3 protein: CASSRTPGQEIEAFF. CDR3 nucleotide sequence: TGCGCCAGCAGCCGCACACCGGGGCAGGAGATTGAAGCTTTCTTT.